This is a list of T cell receptor beta chains from one sample in a study of shared clonotypes between healthy human individuals. Repertoires were generated with immunoSEQ multiplex PCR, while TCRdb's copy carries only in-frame clones and drops some. The sample has about 490,000 clones; around 80% are singletons. Source material: PBMCs. The receptors stem from a woman aged 40 to 55 in good health. Some clones in this sample may be carry-over from other donors' samples. The CDR3 runs from the conserved cysteine through the conserved F or W. Each record gives: D gene, J gene, clone size, V gene, CDR3 DNA, CDR3 protein. A D gene is named only where the DNA matches it firmly. A clone size is listed for some rows: how often the clone was seen (once, few, many), or a class if it is expanded.

d_gene: NA
j_gene: TRBJ1-1
abundance: NA
v_gene: TRBV28
CDR3nt: TGTGCCAGCAGTTTAACAGGTGGGCAACCCGGCACTGAAGCTTTCTTT
CDR3aa: CASSLTGGQPGTEAFF

d_gene: NA
j_gene: TRBJ2-2
abundance: NA
v_gene: TRBV28
CDR3nt: TGTGCCGGCCGAAGGGGTGTTACCGGGGAGCTGTTTTTT
CDR3aa: CAGRRGVTGELFF

d_gene: NA
j_gene: TRBJ1-5
abundance: NA
v_gene: TRBV19
CDR3nt: TGTGCCAGTAGTCCTGTCGCCTTGGGGAATCAGCCCCAGCATTTT
CDR3aa: CASSPVALGNQPQHF

d_gene: TRBD1
j_gene: TRBJ1-5
abundance: NA
v_gene: TRBV10-2
CDR3nt: TGCGCCAGTGCTCCGGGACAGGACGCGAATCAGCCCCAGCATTTT
CDR3aa: CASAPGQDANQPQHF

d_gene: TRBD2
j_gene: TRBJ2-7
abundance: NA
v_gene: TRBV28
CDR3nt: TGTGCCAGCAGTAGACCGGGACTAGGATCCTACGAGCAGTACTTC
CDR3aa: CASSRPGLGSYEQYF

d_gene: NA
j_gene: TRBJ2-5
abundance: few
v_gene: TRBV11-2
CDR3nt: TGTGCCAGCGGCAAGACTAGTTATGAGACCCAGTACTTC
CDR3aa: CASGKTSYETQYF

d_gene: TRBD2
j_gene: TRBJ2-7
abundance: few
v_gene: TRBV27
CDR3nt: TGTGCCAGCAGTTTACGGTGGCTAGCGGGAGGGGTGATCTCCTACGAGCAGTACTTC
CDR3aa: CASSLRWLAGGVISYEQYF

d_gene: NA
j_gene: TRBJ2-1
abundance: once
v_gene: TRBV14
CDR3nt: TGTGCCAGCAGTCGTTCAGGGTGGAGGAATGAGCAGTTCTTC
CDR3aa: CASSRSGWRNEQFF

d_gene: NA
j_gene: TRBJ2-1
abundance: few
v_gene: TRBV19
CDR3nt: TGTGCCAGTGACAAAGGTTATGAGCAGTTCTTC
CDR3aa: CASDKGYEQFF

d_gene: NA
j_gene: TRBJ1-1
abundance: NA
v_gene: TRBV29-1
CDR3nt: TGCAGCGTTACCCGGGGGGGAGACACTGAAGCTTTCTTT
CDR3aa: CSVTRGGDTEAFF

d_gene: NA
j_gene: TRBJ1-2
abundance: few
v_gene: TRBV7-9
CDR3nt: TGTGCCAGCAGCTTAGCGGGACAAGCCGATGGCTACACCTTC
CDR3aa: CASSLAGQADGYTF

d_gene: NA
j_gene: TRBJ1-1
abundance: NA
v_gene: TRBV5-4
CDR3nt: TGTGCCGTCCGGGAGGGCGACATGAACACTGAAGCTTTCTTT
CDR3aa: CAVREGDMNTEAFF

d_gene: TRBD2
j_gene: TRBJ2-3
abundance: NA
v_gene: TRBV6-5
CDR3nt: TGTGCCAGCAGTTTTGGACTAGGAGATACGCAGTATTTT
CDR3aa: CASSFGLGDTQYF

d_gene: TRBD1
j_gene: TRBJ1-5
abundance: NA
v_gene: TRBV27
CDR3nt: TGTGCCAGCAGCCACGACAGGGGGAATCAGCCCCAGCATTTT
CDR3aa: CASSHDRGNQPQHF

d_gene: NA
j_gene: TRBJ2-2
abundance: NA
v_gene: TRBV28
CDR3nt: TGTGCCAGCAGTCTACGGAACACCGGGGAGCTGTTTTTT
CDR3aa: CASSLRNTGELFF

d_gene: NA
j_gene: TRBJ1-1
abundance: NA
v_gene: TRBV6-1
CDR3nt: TGTGCCAGCACCCTGTTAGGGAACACTGAAGCTTTCTTT
CDR3aa: CASTLLGNTEAFF

d_gene: NA
j_gene: TRBJ2-7
abundance: few
v_gene: TRBV2
CDR3nt: TGTGCCAGCAGTGAATTTGGGGGTTACTACGAGCAGTACTTC
CDR3aa: CASSEFGGYYEQYF

d_gene: NA
j_gene: TRBJ2-3
abundance: NA
v_gene: TRBV5-1
CDR3nt: TGCGCCAGCAGCTTGGTTGGGGGGGCTGGAGATACGCAGTATTTT
CDR3aa: CASSLVGGAGDTQYF

d_gene: TRBD1
j_gene: TRBJ1-2
abundance: NA
v_gene: TRBV19
CDR3nt: TGTGCCAGTAACTGGCAGGGGGCGTCCGGCTACACCTTC
CDR3aa: CASNWQGASGYTF

d_gene: NA
j_gene: TRBJ2-5
abundance: NA
v_gene: TRBV7-6
CDR3nt: TGTGCCAGCAGCTTAGCGGTACCACGGGAGACCCAGTACTTC
CDR3aa: CASSLAVPRETQYF

d_gene: TRBD1
j_gene: TRBJ2-7
abundance: NA
v_gene: TRBV7-9
CDR3nt: TGTGCCAGCAGCTTTTACAGGGGGACCTACGAGCAGTACTTC
CDR3aa: CASSFYRGTYEQYF

d_gene: TRBD1
j_gene: TRBJ2-3
abundance: NA
v_gene: TRBV7-3
CDR3nt: TGTGCCAGCAGCGCAACGGGACAGTGGAGCACAGATACGCAGTATTTT
CDR3aa: CASSATGQWSTDTQYF

d_gene: TRBD1
j_gene: TRBJ1-5
abundance: many
v_gene: TRBV7-2
CDR3nt: TGTGCCAGCAGCTTAGCGACGACAGGGAATCAGCCCCAGCATTTT
CDR3aa: CASSLATTGNQPQHF

d_gene: NA
j_gene: TRBJ2-4
abundance: NA
v_gene: TRBV28
CDR3nt: TGTGCCAGCAGTCCCACCCTGGCGGGATGGCTCTTAGCCAAAAACATTCAGTACTTC
CDR3aa: CASSPTLAGWLLAKNIQYF

d_gene: TRBD2
j_gene: TRBJ2-1
abundance: NA
v_gene: TRBV9
CDR3nt: TGTGCCAGCAGCGGGGGACTAGCGGGAGGGAAGGGCAATGAGCAGTTCTTC
CDR3aa: CASSGGLAGGKGNEQFF

d_gene: NA
j_gene: TRBJ2-6
abundance: NA
v_gene: TRBV7-9
CDR3nt: TGTGCCAGCAGCTTAGCAGGGTCTGGGGCCAACGTCCTGACTTTC
CDR3aa: CASSLAGSGANVLTF

d_gene: TRBD2
j_gene: TRBJ2-1
abundance: NA
v_gene: TRBV5-4
CDR3nt: TGTGCCAGCAGCTTGCTCCCGTCAGGGCTAGCGGGAAACGAGCAGTTCTTC
CDR3aa: CASSLLPSGLAGNEQFF

d_gene: TRBD2
j_gene: TRBJ2-5
abundance: NA
v_gene: TRBV30
CDR3nt: TGTGCCTGGAGTGTACTCCGCGGGAGATCAGTGCAGTACTTC
CDR3aa: CAWSVLRGRSVQYF

d_gene: NA
j_gene: TRBJ2-2
abundance: once
v_gene: TRBV30
CDR3nt: TGTGCCCGGAGAGGGCGTAGCGCGAACACCGGGGAGCTGTTTTTT
CDR3aa: CARRGRSANTGELFF

d_gene: TRBD1
j_gene: TRBJ1-5
abundance: NA
v_gene: TRBV6-1
CDR3nt: TGTGCCAGCGGCCGGACAGGGGGGAATCAGCCCCAGCATTTT
CDR3aa: CASGRTGGNQPQHF

d_gene: TRBD2
j_gene: TRBJ2-7
abundance: once
v_gene: TRBV28
CDR3nt: TGTGCCAGCAGTTTCACTAGCGGGGGAGAGTACGAGCAGTACTTC
CDR3aa: CASSFTSGGEYEQYF

d_gene: NA
j_gene: TRBJ1-2
abundance: NA
v_gene: TRBV18
CDR3nt: TGTGCCAGCCTCCGGGGGGCGCAGGTCATTGATGGCTACACCTTC
CDR3aa: CASLRGAQVIDGYTF

d_gene: TRBD1
j_gene: TRBJ1-1
abundance: NA
v_gene: TRBV11-3
CDR3nt: TGTGCCAGCAGTCCAGGACAGGGCAACACTGAAGCTTTCTTT
CDR3aa: CASSPGQGNTEAFF

d_gene: NA
j_gene: TRBJ2-7
abundance: once
v_gene: TRBV20-1
CDR3nt: TGCAGTGGGTGGGACTACGAGCAGTACTTC
CDR3aa: CSGWDYEQYF

d_gene: NA
j_gene: TRBJ1-1
abundance: NA
v_gene: TRBV5-1
CDR3nt: TGCGCCAGCAGCATTGTCGGGACGGCCAACACTGAAGCTTTCTTT
CDR3aa: CASSIVGTANTEAFF

d_gene: TRBD2
j_gene: TRBJ2-7
abundance: many
v_gene: TRBV5-4
CDR3nt: TGTGCCAGCAGCCAAACCCTCGCGGGGGGCTACGAGCAGTACTTC
CDR3aa: CASSQTLAGGYEQYF

d_gene: NA
j_gene: TRBJ2-6
abundance: once
v_gene: TRBV2
CDR3nt: TGTGCCAGCAGTGACACTGTTAAAGGGGGTGTGTTTGGGGCCAACGTCCTGACTTTC
CDR3aa: CASSDTVKGGVFGANVLTF

d_gene: NA
j_gene: TRBJ2-3
abundance: NA
v_gene: TRBV4-3
CDR3nt: TGCGCCAGCAGCCAAGATCCCGACCGGGACCTTACGCAGTATTTT
CDR3aa: CASSQDPDRDLTQYF

d_gene: NA
j_gene: TRBJ1-1
abundance: NA
v_gene: TRBV15
CDR3nt: TGTGCCACCAGCCAAGGAGGATCTCTGAACACTGAAGCTTTCTTT
CDR3aa: CATSQGGSLNTEAFF

d_gene: TRBD1
j_gene: TRBJ1-5
abundance: few
v_gene: TRBV19
CDR3nt: TGTGCCAGTAACTTACAGGGGGCGAATCAGCCCCAGCATTTT
CDR3aa: CASNLQGANQPQHF

d_gene: TRBD2
j_gene: TRBJ2-7
abundance: NA
v_gene: TRBV4-1
CDR3nt: TGCGCCAGCAGCCAAATATTCTTTGGGACTAGCGGGAAGAGCTCCTACGAGCAGTACTTC
CDR3aa: CASSQIFFGTSGKSSYEQYF

d_gene: TRBD1
j_gene: TRBJ2-4
abundance: NA
v_gene: TRBV19
CDR3nt: TGTGCCAGTAGGGGGGACAGGGCTGGGGACAAAAACATTCAGTACTTC
CDR3aa: CASRGDRAGDKNIQYF

d_gene: TRBD1
j_gene: TRBJ2-5
abundance: NA
v_gene: TRBV27
CDR3nt: TGTGCCAGCAGTTATACGGACAGGGTCACACGGGGAGAGACCCAGTACTTC
CDR3aa: CASSYTDRVTRGETQYF

d_gene: NA
j_gene: TRBJ2-1
abundance: NA
v_gene: TRBV25-1
CDR3nt: TGTGCCAGCAAACCGGGATCTCGACTCTACAATGAGCAGTTCTTC
CDR3aa: CASKPGSRLYNEQFF

d_gene: TRBD1
j_gene: TRBJ2-5
abundance: once
v_gene: TRBV6-6
CDR3nt: TGTGCCAGCAGTTCCTCCGGGACAGTAGAGACCCAGTACTTC
CDR3aa: CASSSSGTVETQYF

d_gene: TRBD1
j_gene: TRBJ2-1
abundance: NA
v_gene: TRBV29-1
CDR3nt: TGCAGCGTTAAGACAGGGGTTGGCTACAATGAGCAGTTCTTC
CDR3aa: CSVKTGVGYNEQFF

d_gene: NA
j_gene: TRBJ1-5
abundance: once
v_gene: TRBV19
CDR3nt: TGTGCCAGTAAGATGGACGGAAATAGCAATCAGCCCCAGCATTTT
CDR3aa: CASKMDGNSNQPQHF

d_gene: NA
j_gene: TRBJ2-7
abundance: few
v_gene: TRBV5-1
CDR3nt: TGCGCCAGCAGCTTGGGCTACGAGCAGTACTTC
CDR3aa: CASSLGYEQYF

d_gene: TRBD2
j_gene: TRBJ2-5
abundance: NA
v_gene: TRBV9
CDR3nt: TGTGCCAGCAGCGTCTCCGCTAGCGGGCAAGAGACCCAGTACTTC
CDR3aa: CASSVSASGQETQYF